This record concerns one TCR beta chain sequence. Antigen specificity is unknown. The source of the sample is a study of PD-L1 blockade in urothelial cancer. Whole-study context: Starting in about 2014, patients were given atezolizumab (1,200 mg intravenously every 3 weeks).

General observations from the study: Tumor-linked clones in blood grew more by 3 weeks in durable-benefit patients.

In each PCR, synthetic TCR analog templates were spiked in. TCRdb keeps only in-frame clones here, not all; method: immunoSEQ multiplex PCR. The sample has around 100,000 clones, 70% to 90% seen once. Locally advanced or metastatic urothelial carcinoma affected all patients. The sequence came from a man in his forties or fifties with urothelial cancer. The specimen comprised PBMCs, sampled around atezolizumab (anti-PD-L1) treatment.

The CDR3 reads CASSLSGLAGNQETQYF. The CDR3, as DNA: TGTGCCAGCAGCTTATCGGGACTAGCGGGCAACCAAGAGACCCAGTACTTC. The chain links TRBV7-9 to TRBJ2-5; the match to TRBD2 covers 12 bases. V was clipped by 2 bases and J by 0 bases; unmatched bases: 4. Germline CDR1 SEHNR, CDR2 FQNEAQ (reference sequence). The length of the CDR3 is 17 residues. The full variable domain, in which reference TRBV7-9 and TRBJ2-5 provide the parts outside the CDR3, is DTGVSQNPRHKITKRGQNVTFRCDPISEHNRLYWYRQTLGQGPEFLTYFQNEAQLEKSRLLSDRFSAERPKGSFSTLEIQRTEQGDSAMYLCASSLSGLAGNQETQYFGPGTRLLVL.